This TCR beta chain was captured in a study of cytomegalovirus exposure and HLA in healthy donors. Study findings and constraints: Earlier analysis looked at TCR beta V segments, and most were productive about 90% or about 30% of the time.

Concerning this clone: The antigen remains undetermined.

Amplification used 60 Vbeta primers and 13 Jbeta primers. The method was immunoSEQ multiplex PCR; TCRdb's version includes in-frame clones alone and lacks a portion of them. The table for this sample gives under 150,000 clones. The CDR3 consists of 15 residues. The J segment lost 2 bases and the V segment lost 3 bases, leaving 5 bases of the junction unmatched. Per germline, CDR1 SGHRS and CDR2 YFSETQ. The sequenced sample was PBMCs. This chain links TRBV5-1 with TRBJ2-3; TRBD1 aligns across 8 bases. This TCR came from a middle-aged woman in good health and CMV-seronegative. CDR3 loop: CASSSSGGVTDTQYF. The CDR3 DNA is TGCGCCAGCAGCTCCTCAGGGGGCGTCACAGATACGCAGTATTTT.